Reported below is one TCR beta chain. The target antigen is unknown. The authors drew about 2.7 ml of blood from each donor. This sample was included in a study of monozygotic twins with inflammatory bowel disease. Points from the study as a whole: Whereas healthy co-twins had higher TCRbeta diversity (inverse Simpson), IBD patients had lower diversity. Sharing of clonotypes with others was lower in IBD patients than in healthy twins, and this was especially so with disease activity.

Two rounds of nested PCR, of 16 and 9 cycles, were run on TCRalpha and TCRbeta cDNA. One entry per CDR3 protein, without DNA, is what TCRdb gives after re-calling the 5' RACE reads. In total, the table holds around 380,000 distinct CDR3 sequences. Germline V lookup: CDR1 MNHNS, CDR2 SASEGT. This CDR3 has 16 amino acids. Sequenced input: blood. The V call is TRBV6-1, the J call TRBJ2-7; TCRdb's D call of TRBD2 is untestable without DNA. The TCR was taken from a human donor with ulcerative colitis or Crohn's disease, or a healthy co-twin of an affected twin (not recorded which). The CDR3: CASSASTSGSSYEQYF.